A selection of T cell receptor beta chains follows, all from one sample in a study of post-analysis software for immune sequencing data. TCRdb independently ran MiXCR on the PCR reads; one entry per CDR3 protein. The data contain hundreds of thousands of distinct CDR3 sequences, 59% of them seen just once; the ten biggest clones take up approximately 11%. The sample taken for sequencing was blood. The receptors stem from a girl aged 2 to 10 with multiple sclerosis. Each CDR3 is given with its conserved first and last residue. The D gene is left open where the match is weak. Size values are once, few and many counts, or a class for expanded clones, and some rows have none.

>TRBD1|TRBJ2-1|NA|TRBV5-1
TGCGCCAGCAGCTTGGTGGCAGGGGGCGCGAGATGGTTGAATGAGCAGTTCTTC
CASSLVAGGARWLNEQFF
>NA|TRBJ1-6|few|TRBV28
TGTGCCAGCACCTCTGGGGGGGCTGGGCCTTCACCCCTCCACTTT
CASTSGGAGPSPLHF
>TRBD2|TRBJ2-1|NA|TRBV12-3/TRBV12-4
TGTGCCAGCAGTCTTGCACCAGATGGAAGGACTAGCGGTGCCTACAATGAGCAGTTCTTC
CASSLAPDGRTSGAYNEQFF
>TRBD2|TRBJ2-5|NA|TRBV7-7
TGTGCTAGCACCTCAGGGACTAGCGGAGAGACCCAGTACTTC
CASTSGTSGETQYF
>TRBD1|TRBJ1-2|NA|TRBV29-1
TGCAGCGTTGCGGGGACAGCTGACTATGGCTACACCTTC
CSVAGTADYGYTF
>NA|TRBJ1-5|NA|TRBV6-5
TGTGCCAGCCGACGGGATAGCAATCAGCCCCAGCATTTT
CASRRDSNQPQHF
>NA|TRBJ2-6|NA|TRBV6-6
TGTGCCAGCAGTTTCGGGGCGGTGCCCCCTGGGGCCAACGTCCGGACTTTC
CASSFGAVPPGANVRTF
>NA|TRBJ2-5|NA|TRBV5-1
TGCGCCAGCAGCCCCTTTCAAGTACAAGAGACCCAGTACTTC
CASSPFQVQETQYF
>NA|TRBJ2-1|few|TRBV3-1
TGTGCCAGCAGACAGAGTAGCGGATCTGAGCAGTTCTTC
CASRQSSGSEQFF
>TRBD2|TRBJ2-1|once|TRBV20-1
TGCAGTGCTACCTCTGGCAGCGGGAGGGCCAATGAGCAGTTCTTC
CSATSGSGRANEQFF
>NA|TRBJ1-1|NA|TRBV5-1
TGCGCCAGCAGCTTGGAGACCGGGGCCTTCACTGAAGCTTTCTTT
CASSLETGAFTEAFF
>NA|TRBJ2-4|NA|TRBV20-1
TGCAGTGCTAGGGAGACGGTAGCCAAAAACATTCAGTACTTC
CSARETVAKNIQYF
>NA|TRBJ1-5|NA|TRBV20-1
TGCAGTGGGGGCGGAGGGAATCAGCCCCAGCATTTT
CSGGGGNQPQHF
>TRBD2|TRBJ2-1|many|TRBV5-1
TGTGCCAGCTCACTGGGACTAGCGGCTTACAATGAGCAGTTCTTC
CASSLGLAAYNEQFF
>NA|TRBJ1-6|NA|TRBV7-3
TGTGCCAGCAGCACGACAGGAGGCGCTTCACCCCTCCACTTT
CASSTTGGASPLHF
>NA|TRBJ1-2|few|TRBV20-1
TGCAGTGCCCCTACGCAGGGGCGGTATGGCTACACCTTC
CSAPTQGRYGYTF
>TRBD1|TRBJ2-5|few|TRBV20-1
TGCAGTGCTAGAGATCGGGACAGGGGGCTAGGGGAGACCCAGTACTTC
CSARDRDRGLGETQYF
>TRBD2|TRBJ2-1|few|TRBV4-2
TGTGCCAGCAAAGGGGCTAGCGGAAGAAATGAGCAGTTCTTC
CASKGASGRNEQFF
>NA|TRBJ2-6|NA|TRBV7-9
TGTGCCAGCAGCTTACCCCTTGGTGGGGCCAACGTCCTGACTTTC
CASSLPLGGANVLTF
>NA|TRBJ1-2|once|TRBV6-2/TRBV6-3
TGTGCCAGCAGGCCGCGGCTCTATGGCTACACCTTC
CASRPRLYGYTF
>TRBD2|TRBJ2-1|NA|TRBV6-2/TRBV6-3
TGTGCCAGCAGTCAGGAGAGCGGGGGGTCCCACAATGAGCAGTTCTTC
CASSQESGGSHNEQFF
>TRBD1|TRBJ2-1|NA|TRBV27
TGTGCCAGCAGCACCAACCGGGACAGGGGCTACAATGAGCAGTTCTTC
CASSTNRDRGYNEQFF
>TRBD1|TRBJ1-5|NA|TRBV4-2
TGTGCCAGCAGCCAAGTAGCGGGACAGGGGTATAATCAGCCCCAGCATTTT
CASSQVAGQGYNQPQHF
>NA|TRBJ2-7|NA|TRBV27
TGTGCCAGCCCCACCGGGATCCTCGCCTACGAGCAGTACTTC
CASPTGILAYEQYF
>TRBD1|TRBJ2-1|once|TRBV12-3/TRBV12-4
TGTGCCAGCAGTCCCCGACTCACCGGGACAGCTGGCGAGGAGCAGTTCTTC
CASSPRLTGTAGEEQFF
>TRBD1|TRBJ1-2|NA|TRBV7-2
TGTGCCAGCAGCTTTGCCGGGACAGGGGGCATGGGCTATGGCTACACCTTC
CASSFAGTGGMGYGYTF
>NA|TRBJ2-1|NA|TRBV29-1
TGCAGCGTTGACGGCAATGAGCAGTTCTTC
CSVDGNEQFF
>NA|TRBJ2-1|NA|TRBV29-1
TGCAGCGTCTGGGACAAGGGGCGCCCCTACAATGAGCAGTTCTTC
CSVWDKGRPYNEQFF
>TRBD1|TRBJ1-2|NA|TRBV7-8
TGTGCCAGCAGCTTAGGGTTCCGACAGGGGAAGGAGCATGGCTACACCTTC
CASSLGFRQGKEHGYTF
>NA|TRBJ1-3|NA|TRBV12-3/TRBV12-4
TGTGCCAGCAGTCCCACGATCAGAAGCTCTGGAAACACCATATATTTT
CASSPTIRSSGNTIYF
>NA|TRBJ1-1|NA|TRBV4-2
TGTGCCAGCAGCCAAGGGATCAGGGGAGCAGAAGGGACTGAAGCTTTCTTT
CASSQGIRGAEGTEAFF
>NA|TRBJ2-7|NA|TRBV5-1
TGCGCCAGCAGCGCGCTAACCGCAGGGATCTCCTCCTACGAGCAGTACTTC
CASSALTAGISSYEQYF
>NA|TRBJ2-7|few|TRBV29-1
TGCAGCGTTTCAAGGGGGGCTGGTGAGCAGTACTTC
CSVSRGAGEQYF
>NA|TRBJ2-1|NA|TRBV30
TGTGCCTGGAGCGGGGGCTCCTACAATGAGCAGTTCTTC
CAWSGGSYNEQFF
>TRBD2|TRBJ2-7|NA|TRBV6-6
TGTGCCAGCAGTTACGGGGGACTAGCGGAAAGCTCCTACGAGCAGTACTTC
CASSYGGLAESSYEQYF
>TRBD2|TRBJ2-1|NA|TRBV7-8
TGTGCCAGCAGCTTAATTAAAGCGGGGGGCGGTTACAATGAGCAGTTCTTC
CASSLIKAGGGYNEQFF
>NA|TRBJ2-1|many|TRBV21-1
TGTGCCAGCAGCAAAGAACTACCGAACTACAATGAGCAGTTCTTC
CASSKELPNYNEQFF
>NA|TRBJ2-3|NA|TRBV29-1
TGCAGCGTTGAAGATCGCAGGCGCACTAGCACAGATACGCAGTATTTT
CSVEDRRRTSTDTQYF
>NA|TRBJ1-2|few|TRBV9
TGTGCCAGCAGCGTAGCGGGGACGCACTATGGCTACACCTTC
CASSVAGTHYGYTF
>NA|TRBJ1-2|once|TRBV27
TGTGCCAGCAGCCCCGGCAATTTCAGAGGCTATGGCTACACCTTC
CASSPGNFRGYGYTF
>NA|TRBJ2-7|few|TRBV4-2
TGTGCCAGCAGTCCTGAACTTTCCTACGAGCAGTACTTC
CASSPELSYEQYF
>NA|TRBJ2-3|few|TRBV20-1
TGCAGTGCTAGCCGAACCTTAATAGGCACAGATACGCAGTATTTT
CSASRTLIGTDTQYF
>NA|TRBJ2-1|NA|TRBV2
TGTGCCAGCAGGGGGATGGAGGGGCAGTTCTTC
CASRGMEGQFF
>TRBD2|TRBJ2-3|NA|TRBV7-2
TGTGCCAGCAGCTTATCCCCGGGAGGGCACGATACGCAGTATTTT
CASSLSPGGHDTQYF
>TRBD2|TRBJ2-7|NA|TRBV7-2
TGTGCCAGCAGCTTATACGGGACTAGCGGGAGTAGATACGAGCAGTACTTC
CASSLYGTSGSRYEQYF
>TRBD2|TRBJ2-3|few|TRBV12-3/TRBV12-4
TGTGCCAGCAGTCCTAGCGGGGGGGCGGGAGATACGCAGTATTTT
CASSPSGGAGDTQYF
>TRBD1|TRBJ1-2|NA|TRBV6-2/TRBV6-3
TGTGCCAGCAGTTACTTTGGGACAGGGGGCAAATATGGCTACACCTTC
CASSYFGTGGKYGYTF
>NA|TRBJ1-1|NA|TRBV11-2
TGTGCCAGCAGCTTAGAAAAACCCTGGGCTGAAGCTTTCTTT
CASSLEKPWAEAFF
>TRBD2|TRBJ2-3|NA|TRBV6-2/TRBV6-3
TGTGCCTTGAGGACTAGCGGGACGGATACGCAGTATTTT
CALRTSGTDTQYF
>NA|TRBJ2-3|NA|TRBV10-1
TGCGCCAGCAGTGTTAGCGTCTCCCCGGGGGTTGACACAGATACGCAGTATTTT
CASSVSVSPGVDTDTQYF